The sequence of this TCR beta chain was determined in a study of T-cell reconstitution after alpha-beta-depleted transplantation in children. This clonotype came up once. Trimming removed 3 bases from V and 3 bases from J; junction bases left unmatched: 8. This CDR3 has 16 residues. Germline values: CDR1 SGDLS, CDR2 YYNGEE. Unique molecular identifiers were used in preparing the TCRbeta library. TCRdb re-called the PCR reads with MiXCR, one entry per CDR3 protein. Of 500,000 to 600,000 distinct CDR3 sequences in the sample, 32% were seen once. The sequence came from a human donor who donated a stem cell graft to a child with aplastic anemia. The chain joins TRBV9 to TRBJ2-3; the match to TRBD2 covers 9 bases. The sample here was PBMCs from the stem cell graft donor, taken from the stem cell graft. CDR3 loop: CASSALAGKGTDTQYF. CDR3 coding DNA: TGTGCCAGCAGCGCGCTAGCGGGAAAAGGGACAGATACGCAGTATTTT.